This is a list of T cell receptor beta chains from one sample in a study of T cells in Graves' hyperthyroidism and ophthalmopathy. A single record per CDR3 protein comes from TCRdb applying MiXCR to the multiplex PCR reads. Of some 440,000 distinct CDR3 sequences listed, about 15% are singletons. The source material was blood. The receptors originated from a woman aged 18-29 years with Graves' hyperthyroidism. Both conserved end residues are part of each CDR3. Where a row states a size, it is once, few, many or the class of an expanded clone; other rows omit it.

abundance | j_gene | v_gene | CDR3aa
many | TRBJ1-2 | TRBV20-1 | CSASLGTGGALGGYTF
. | TRBJ2-1 | TRBV12-3/TRBV12-4 | CASSRGGSLAGYNEQFF
many | TRBJ2-2 | TRBV20-1 | CSATRDFTGELFF
. | TRBJ1-1 | TRBV7-9 | CASSLVLTGAEAFF
. | TRBJ1-2 | TRBV6-5 | CASSYSSGRLYVGYTF
many | TRBJ1-5 | TRBV12-3/TRBV12-4 | CASSRQGGGNQPQHF
. | TRBJ1-5 | TRBV27 | CASTTGRQPQHF
many | TRBJ2-1 | TRBV7-3 | CASTPGPSSSEQFF
many | TRBJ2-2 | TRBV6-1 | CASSSISVANTGELFF
. | TRBJ2-7 | TRBV7-2 | CASSTTSGYTYEQYF
. | TRBJ1-3 | TRBV27 | CASSTLNRNTIYF
. | TRBJ2-2 | TRBV27 | CASGGGELFF
few | TRBJ1-1 | TRBV20-1 | CSARVGEGYTEAFF
many | TRBJ2-3 | TRBV5-6 | CASSLPSTDTQYF
few | TRBJ2-7 | TRBV20-1 | CSAIPGALIYEQYF
many | TRBJ2-7 | TRBV20-1 | CSARTAYEQYF
many | TRBJ1-3 | TRBV7-2 | CASSGRDGRNTIYF
many | TRBJ2-7 | TRBV11-1 | CASSRRAGGAAYEQYF
. | TRBJ2-7 | TRBV6-1 | CASSPHRSSYEQYF
. | TRBJ1-3 | TRBV28 | CASRDGAMRNTIYF
. | TRBJ2-5 | TRBV5-4 | CASSLGTPQETQYF
many | TRBJ1-2 | TRBV2 | CASMEDRWGNYGYTF
many | TRBJ2-1 | TRBV5-1 | CASSLRSGTTYNEQFF
many | TRBJ2-7 | TRBV7-2 | CASSLTSRSSYEQYF
. | TRBJ2-7 | TRBV10-3 | CAIRFGGGPHEQYF
many | TRBJ2-1 | TRBV5-1 | CASSEDRDPQFF
. | TRBJ1-2 | TRBV9 | CASSPTRQGGYGYTF
. | TRBJ2-7 | TRBV9 | CASSESGSKGDEQYF
many | TRBJ2-7 | TRBV18 | CASSPTGGSPYEQYF
. | TRBJ1-3 | TRBV6-1 | CASSPSFGGNTIYF
. | TRBJ2-3 | TRBV24-1 | CATSDWTGAGLTDTQYF
many | TRBJ2-3 | TRBV20-1 | CSARDPRPTDTQYF
many | TRBJ2-3 | TRBV28 | CASSLASSGADTQYF
many | TRBJ2-3 | TRBV5-1 | CASSLDATDTQYF
. | TRBJ1-2 | TRBV5-1 | CASSLVGRLDGYTF
few | TRBJ1-6 | TRBV6-9 | CASSYAENSPLHF
few | TRBJ1-1 | TRBV11-2 | CASSLGILGREAFF
many | TRBJ1-5 | TRBV3-1 | CASSQDGRQPQHF
few | TRBJ2-7 | TRBV4-1 | CASSQTGDPPEQYF
many | TRBJ2-7 | TRBV28 | CAGGGRRDPHEQYF
many | TRBJ2-7 | TRBV10-3 | CAISDRTGGSYEQYF
. | TRBJ2-5 | TRBV6-5 | CASSYGMTQYF
. | TRBJ2-1 | TRBV20-1 | CSARDLSLGYNGQFF
. | TRBJ1-6 | TRBV7-2 | CASSLISRDNSPLHF
. | TRBJ2-3 | TRBV6-1 | CASRVYGTGVRDTQYF
. | TRBJ2-7 | TRBV7-6 | CASSLKPGRQGTYEQYF
. | TRBJ1-1 | TRBV19 | CASSTPGEAFF
few | TRBJ1-6 | TRBV6-1 | CASKTSSYNSPLHF
. | TRBJ1-1 | TRBV6-9 | CASSCRKGTEAFF